Listed below are T cell receptor beta chains from one sample, sequenced in a study of blood T cell repertoires in COVID-19. Clones were read by immunoSEQ multiplex PCR, and TCRdb kept only the in-frame ones, dropping some. The sample yields roughly 290,000 clones, approximately 80% seen once. The sample comprised peripheral blood. Receptor source: a woman between 50 and 59 years old with active or convalescent COVID-19. The CDR3 runs from the conserved cysteine through the conserved F or W. The order of the fields is V gene, CDR3 protein.

>TRBV4-2
CASSQIGTAGIKWHGYTF
>TRBV23-1
CASPAAHLNTEAFF
>TRBV6-5
CASRDGLAHFNEQFF
>TRBV2
CASSEVEGRYSNQPQHF
>TRBV2
CASSEGIGLAGQYEQYF
>TRBV18
CASSPAGYGQFF
>TRBV30
CAWSVTGDSPLHF
>TRBV19
CASSEGAKSEDYGYTF
>TRBV30
CAWSETVYTF
>TRBV19
CASSTSWTPVSGNTIYF
>TRBV7-9
CASSLDTSGRARSYEQYF
>TRBV2
CASKTGNNEKLFF
>TRBV28
CASSPGRNEKLFF
>TRBV28
CASTQGAPLYGYTF
>TRBV7-9
CASSSPGQGFGYTF
>TRBV6-6
CAPNRRHYYTDTQYF
>TRBV15
CATSRDHGRGTEAFF
>TRBV25-1
CASRQEGLGNEQFF
>TRBV6-5
CASSRDRGLLTEAFF
>TRBV6-1
CASSAGLAGAANTGELFF
>TRBV6-5
CASDRAVAYEQYF
>TRBV7-3
CASSLRAGRATNEQFF
>TRBV2
CASAQDSNQPQHF
>TRBV4-2
CASSQSTGELFF
>TRBV19
CASRETGGYNEQFF
>TRBV15
CATSRDLGARFF
>TRBV29-1
CSVVRDSIVGGIYNEQFF
>TRBV27
CASSSSWGQGDQPQHF
>TRBV28
CATNAGADEQFF
>TRBV6-5
CASSQGLNTGELFF
>TRBV6-1
CASSDILAGGTGELFF
>TRBV24-1
CATSDSSTGELFF
>TRBV18
CASSPRPRARFPYNEQFF
>TRBV18
CASSPPNGRDTGELFF
>TRBV19
CASSMLGTVYNEQFF
>TRBV4-1
CASSQAMGLAGGGELFF
>TRBV7-9
CASSLVQMNTEAFF
>TRBV5-8
CASSLRLAAWEQFF
>TRBV5-1
CASSPYEGTRGRTNTGELFF
>TRBV2
CASSELGTGFTF
>TRBV5-1
CASSEGSYNEQFF
>TRBV15
CATSSQRGPINEKLFF
>TRBV28
CASSIPTGVWETQYF
>TRBV5-6
CASSLSPTGGHNEQFF
>TRBV30
CAWSGFIVVEQFF
>TRBV4-1
CASSQPLAGRGDNEQFF
>TRBV15
CATSREGGKGSYEQYF
>TRBV15
CATSTRDRVNEQYF
>TRBV5-6
CASLQGARNEQFF
>TRBV12-3/TRBV12-4
CASTSGTYNEQFF
>TRBV5-1
CASSLEGAAMNTEAFF